This paragraph reports one T cell receptor (beta chain). This entry comes from a study of shared clonotypes between healthy human individuals. Measured with immunoSEQ multiplex PCR; TCRdb has only the in-frame clones, and not every one. Of about 680,000 clones detected, 73% appear once; the ten largest clones hold under 2%. Sequencing input: memory CD4+ T cells sorted from blood. Subset in this sample: CD45RA-negative fraction. The TCR comes from a woman aged 25 to 39 in good health.

CDR3 nucleotides: TGCGCCAGCAGCTCCTCTCCTAGCGGAGAGGGGATTAGCACAGATACGCAGTATTTT. Translated, it gives CASSSSPSGEGISTDTQYF. The chain has TRBV5-1 and TRBJ2-3, with 7 bases that match TRBD2. The CDR3 has 19 residues. Germline assignment: CDR1 SGHRS and CDR2 YFSETQ. V lost 3 bases, J lost 0 bases, and 16 bases stayed unmatched.